Shown below are 10 T cell receptor beta chains from a single sample sequenced in a study of T cells after yellow fever vaccination. TCRdb re-called the 5' RACE reads with MiXCR, one entry per CDR3 protein. The data contain 68,000 or so distinct CDR3 sequences, 6% to 7.5% of them singletons. The specimen comprised CD8+ T cells sorted from PBMCs, sampled 15 days after the yellow fever booster vaccination. The source of these receptors is a man aged 30 to 39 who received the YFV17D yellow fever vaccine.

This clonotype has a count of ten or more. The rearrangement links TRBV7-9 to TRBJ2-3, with TRBD1 matching over 8 bases. V lost 5 bases to trimming and J lost 2 bases; unmatched junction nucleotides: 9. CDR3 length equals 16 residues. The V gene's germline CDR1 is SEHNR and CDR2 FQNEAQ (reference sequence). In DNA, the CDR3 is TGTGCCAGCAGCCCAACAGGGGGGAAGAACACAGATACGCAGTATTTT. Translation: CASSPTGGKNTDTQYF.

This clonotype has a count of ten or more. The chain links TRBV12-3 or TRBV12-4 to TRBJ2-1, with D maybe TRBD1 (6 bases). V was trimmed by 3 bases and J by 10 bases, leaving 10 bases between them. The CDR3 length is 12 residues. Here the CDR3 DNA reads TGTGCCAGCAGTTTCCACAGGGAGGAGCAGTTCTTC. Residues: CASSFHREEQFF.

This clonotype has at least ten counts. The gene calls are TRBV12-3 or TRBV12-4 and TRBJ1-1; TRBD1 is a possible D gene (5 bases). The length of the CDR3 is 12 residues. The V end lost 6 bases, the J end lost 5 bases, and 10 bases lay between the germline ends. CDR3 DNA sequence: TGTGCCAGCAGCCCGGGACTTACTGAAGCTTTCTTT. It specifies CASSPGLTEAFF.

This clonotype showed up many times. The chain carries TRBV20-1 and TRBJ1-1; D not certain. The CDR3 covers 10 residues. Trimming stripped 6 bases from V and 3 bases from J, with 5 bases between. Germline V gene sequence: CDR1 DFQATT, CDR2 SNEGSKA (reference sequence). Here the CDR3 reads CSAEDTEAFF. The CDR3 DNA sequence: TGCAGTGCAGAGGACACTGAAGCTTTCTTT.

This clonotype was counted at least ten times. J is TRBJ1-6 and V is TRBV12-3 or TRBV12-4; TRBD1 agrees at 8 bases. The CDR3 is 13 residues long. Trimming at V came to 5 bases and at J to 10 bases, leaving 4 bases not matched to a gene. CDR3: CASSRTGKSPLHF. In DNA form, the CDR3 reads TGTGCCAGCAGTCGGACAGGGAAATCACCCCTCCACTTT.

This clonotype was observed many times. The CDR3 spells CASSLGLAGQYF. CDR3 bases: TGTGCCAGCAGCCTCGGACTAGCGGGACAGTATTTT. The chain has TRBV7-9 and TRBJ2-3; 12 positions match TRBD2. V lost 5 bases, J lost 12 bases, and 3 bases stayed unmatched. The CDR3 extends over 12 amino acids. Germline-derived CDR1 and CDR2 are SEHNR and FQNEAQ (reference sequence).

This clonotype was seen many times. The V gene is TRBV10-1, the J gene TRBJ2-3; D not resolved. Germline V gives CDR1 WNHNN, CDR2 SYGVQD (reference sequence). Trimming left V 7 bases short and J 1 base short, with 15 bases between. The CDR3 consists of 15 residues. CDR3 nucleotides: TGCGCCAGCAAAGTTCAAAATCCCGGCACAGATACGCAGTATTTT. Protein: CASKVQNPGTDTQYF.

This clonotype was detected many times. The rearrangement uses TRBV12-3 or TRBV12-4 and TRBJ2-1, with TRBD2 matching 8 bases. With 8 bases clipped from V and 3 bases from J, the junction kept 6 bases outside the gene matches. The CDR3 is 14 residues long. In nucleotides, the CDR3 is TGTGCCAGCGCTTCGGGGGGGGACTACAATGAGCAGTTCTTC. Amino acid sequence: CASASGGDYNEQFF.

A remark on this clonotype: A much larger clonotype is one base distant, so this may be a read error. V usage is TRBV27 and J usage is TRBJ2-7, with D uncertain. This CDR3 contains 14 residues. CDR1 and CDR2 from the germline V gene are MNHEY and SMNVEV (reference sequence). The germline V and J ends were trimmed by 2 bases and 2 bases, with 10 bases remaining between them. CDR3 residues: CASSLQEKTYEQYF. CDR3 nucleotide sequence: TGTGCCAGCAGTTTACAAGAAAAGACCTACGAGCAGTACTTC.

Comments on this clonotype: A clone one base away is much larger, so this may be a read error. J is TRBJ2-5 and V is TRBV12-3 or TRBV12-4; no firm D call. V lost 6 bases, J lost 5 bases, and 16 bases lay in between. The CDR3 is 14 amino acids. Here the CDR3 DNA reads TGTGCCAGCAGACCTATACTGGGCCATGAGACCCAGTACTTC. It is translated as CASRPILGHETQYF.